This T cell receptor beta chain stems from a study of breast tumors, draining lymph nodes, adjacent tissues. Regarding the study as a whole: Tumors had less TCR diversity than lymph nodes, more than nontumor tissue. That most tumor T cells come from lymph nodes remained unproven. Most tumor T cells seemingly derive from lymph node, then expand in tumor. Tumor and nontumor repertoires were significantly more similar in luminal-like than in basal-like breast cancer.

Breast cancer patients provided tissue from their axillary draining lymph nodes. This clonotype appeared a few times. Its specificity is not known. One entry per CDR3 protein, called by TCRdb with MiXCR from the multiplex PCR reads. There are more than 100,000 distinct CDR3 sequences in the sample; approximately 20% occur only once, and around 2.7% lies in the top ten. CDR3 length equals 13 residues. V lost 7 bases and J 2 bases, leaving 10 bases between the germline ends. Germline V CDR1 and CDR2: MNHEY, SVGAGI. This rearrangement joins TRBV6-5 to TRBJ2-3, with a tentative D call TRBD2 (6 bases). The sequence derives from a female donor with breast cancer. Some clones in this sample may be carry-over from other donors' samples. Sequenced sample: axillary lymph node tissue. Here the CDR3 reads CASIGGDTDTQYF. As DNA, the CDR3 is TGTGCCAGCATCGGAGGGGACACAGATACGCAGTATTTT.